This T cell receptor beta chain was found in a study of T cells in Graves' hyperthyroidism and ophthalmopathy. Study details: It was at initial diagnosis, before any treatment, that peripheral blood was collected.

The patients, who ranged from 18 to 65 in age, presented with newly diagnosed hyperthyroidism lasting under 2 months. Clinical symptoms, serum thyroxine, TRAb, thyroid ultrasound and orbital computed tomography informed diagnoses. This clonotype has ten or more counts. There were TCR beta CDR3 regions amplified from RNA transcripts. When the TCR CDR3 underwent first-round RT-PCR, the HTBI primer set was used. TCRdb passed the multiplex PCR reads through MiXCR, listing each CDR3 protein once. The repertoire holds around 480,000 distinct CDR3 sequences, with approximately 15% as singletons. Unmatched junction bases numbered 18, after V lost 4 bases and J lost 9 bases. The germline V gene encodes CDR1 SGHAT and CDR2 FQNNGV. The CDR3 sequence is 20 residues long.

The gene calls are TRBV11-2 and TRBJ2-1; 16 bases are shared with TRBD2. The origin of this receptor is a woman aged 18-29 years with Graves' hyperthyroidism. The specimen sequenced was blood. The CDR3 DNA follows: TGTGCCAGCAGCTCTGAGCTGGGACTAGCGGGAGGGCCGGTTCACGGTGAGCAGTTCTTC. This gives the protein CASSSELGLAGGPVHGEQFF.